Following are 13 T cell receptor beta chains from one sample sequenced in a study of immune evolution from preneoplasia to lung adenocarcinoma. Sequencing used immunoSEQ multiplex PCR; TCRdb keeps in-frame clones, though not all of them. The sample includes approximately 8,000 clones, around four fifths of them seen just once. Sequencing was carried out using FFPE adjacent normal lung tissue. Every receptor here comes from a person between 70 and 80 years old with lung adenocarcinoma.

This clone appeared once. The V gene is TRBV5-1, the J gene TRBJ2-1; TRBD2 aligns across 12 bases. CDR3 length: 15 residues. With 6 bases clipped from V and 15 bases from J, the junction kept 16 bases outside the gene matches. Germline lookup yields CDR1 SGHRS and CDR2 YFSETQ. The CDR3 sequence: CASTETSGSSIIGFF. CDR3 bases: TGCGCCAGCACCGAGACTAGCGGGAGCTCTATAATAGGGTTCTTC.

This sequence joins TRBV25-1 and TRBJ2-1, with 7 bases aligning to TRBD1. The CDR3 loop spans 16 amino acids. V lost 4 bases to trimming and J lost 0 bases; unmatched junction nucleotides: 6. Germline CDR1 MGHDK, CDR2 SYGVNS. The CDR3 protein is CASSARTGDSYNEQFF. The CDR3 DNA follows: TGTGCCAGCAGTGCCCGGACAGGAGACTCCTACAATGAGCAGTTCTTC.

This sequence joins TRBV6-6 and TRBJ1-6, with D perhaps TRBD1 (6 bases). The germline gives CDR1 MNHNY, CDR2 SVGAGI (reference sequence). Trimming cost V 7 bases and J 8 bases, with 15 bases left between them. The CDR3 consists of 14 residues. CDR3 DNA sequence: TGTGCCAGCACTCTCGACAGGCATGATTCACCCCTCCACTTT. Protein: CASTLDRHDSPLHF.

This clone was observed a few times. CDR3 sequence: CASSPGGGETQYF. DNA of the CDR3: TGCGCCAGCAGCCCCGGAGGCGGAGAGACCCAGTACTTC. The rearrangement uses TRBV4-1 and TRBJ2-5, with D perhaps matching TRBD2 (5 bases). Germline assignment: CDR1 MGHRA and CDR2 YSYEKL. The CDR3 is 13 residues long. The V end was cut by 4 bases, the J end by 4 bases, with 10 bases between.

The chain links TRBV5-1 to TRBJ2-7; 16 bases are a match to TRBD2. The CDR3 consists of 19 residues. Trimming cost V 0 bases and J 7 bases; bases outside gene matches: 13. From germline, CDR1 is SGHRS and CDR2 YFSETQ. The CDR3 loop is CASSLASGTSGRASGEQYF. Written as DNA, the CDR3 is TGCGCCAGCAGCTTGGCCTCCGGGACTAGCGGGAGGGCCTCTGGGGAGCAGTACTTC.

V gene TRBV27 combines with J gene TRBJ2-5; 11 positions match TRBD2. The J segment lost 3 bases and the V segment lost 4 bases, leaving 19 bases of the junction unmatched. The germline CDR1 and CDR2 sequences are MNHEY and SMNVEV (reference sequence). CDR3 size: 20 residues. The DNA for the CDR3 is TGTGCCAGCAGTTCCCGGGACTCAGCACTAGCGGGGGCTTGGGAAGAGACCCAGTACTTC. Translating it yields CASSSRDSALAGAWEETQYF.

In DNA, the CDR3 is TGTGCCAGCTCACCGTCCGGACTTGAAGCTTTCTTT. Translated: CASSPSGLEAFF. The V gene is TRBV18, the J gene TRBJ1-1; no clear D gene. Germline CDR1 reads KGHSH; CDR2 reads LQKENI. This CDR3 comprises 12 residues. Trimming shortened V by 3 bases and J by 7 bases, and 9 bases separated the two germline ends.

The chain carries TRBV6-6 and TRBJ2-1, with 11 nucleotides matching TRBD2. After removal of 7 bases from V and 7 bases from J, the junction contained 6 bases not matched to a gene. Germline assignment: CDR1 MNHNY and CDR2 SVGAGI (reference sequence). The CDR3 is 14 residues long. The CDR3 nucleotides are TGTGCCAGCACCCCAAGACTAGCGGGGAATGAGCAGTTCTTC. It yields the protein CASTPRLAGNEQFF.

With respect to this clone: This sample also contains other DNA sequences that code for the same CDR3. The V and J genes are TRBV18 and TRBJ2-1, with 10 bases matching TRBD2. V shed 3 bases and J 10 bases; nucleotides not matched to a gene: 9. The CDR3 length is 15 residues. CDR1 is KGHSH, CDR2 LQKENI, per germline. The CDR3 spells CASSPQSSGSDEQFF. The DNA for the CDR3 is TGTGCCAGCTCACCGCAGTCTAGCGGGAGTGACGAGCAGTTCTTC.

This chain links TRBV4-1 with TRBJ1-4; D possibly corresponds to TRBD1 (5 bases). Germline CDR1 MGHRA, CDR2 YSYEKL. The CDR3 spans 12 residues. V lost 6 bases and J 10 bases, leaving 12 bases between the germline ends. CDR3 DNA sequence: TGCGCCAGCAGGCCCTCGGGGACAAAACTGTTTTTT. Residues: CASRPSGTKLFF.

V is TRBV30 and J is TRBJ2-5; D is ambiguous. From germline, CDR1 is GTSNPN and CDR2 SVGIG (reference sequence). V lost 0 bases, J lost 2 bases, and 16 bases lay in between. This CDR3 is built from 16 residues. CDR3 bases: TGTGCCTGGAGTGTACTCGGAACAGCGAAACAAGAGACCCAGTACTTC. Its protein is CAWSVLGTAKQETQYF.

The chain carries TRBV4-1 and TRBJ2-1; 8 bases agree with TRBD2. V was clipped by 4 bases and J by 0 bases; unmatched bases: 11. This CDR3 is 18 amino acids long. The germline gives CDR1 MGHRA, CDR2 YSYEKL. CDR3 DNA: TGCGCCAGCAGCCGAGGAGGTCTAGCGGGCCGCTCCTACAATGAGCAGTTCTTC. This sequence encodes CASSRGGLAGRSYNEQFF.

The rearrangement links TRBV11-2 to TRBJ2-5; 7 bases agree with TRBD1. Germline trimming cut 5 bases from V and 5 bases from J; bases unmatched to any gene: 5. The germline V gene has CDR1 SGHAT and CDR2 FQNNGV. This CDR3 comprises 13 residues. In nucleotides, the CDR3 is TGTGCCAGCAGCACCTACAGGGGTGAGACCCAGTACTTC. Its translation: CASSTYRGETQYF.